This entry lists 22 T cell receptor beta chains sequenced from one sample in a study of cytomegalovirus exposure and HLA in healthy donors. Amplification used 60 Vbeta primers and 13 Jbeta primers. The data were produced by immunoSEQ multiplex PCR, yet TCRdb's version contains in-frame clones alone and is incomplete. The profile covers 100,000 to 150,000 clones, with 80% appearing a single time and approximately 4% taken by the ten largest. Sequencing was performed on PBMCs. The receptors were sampled from a woman in her thirties or forties in good health and CMV-seronegative.

The CDR3 DNA is TGCGCCAGCAGCGTCGGGACAGCCAGCACAGATACGCAGTATTTT. Residues: CASSVGTASTDTQYF. This sequence joins TRBV5-1 and TRBJ2-3, with 7 bases lining up with TRBD1. V trimming: 4 bases; J trimming: 0 bases; junction bases outside the gene matches: 5. The CDR3 extends over 15 amino acids. The germline V gene encodes CDR1 SGHRS and CDR2 YFSETQ.

V gene TRBV27 combines with J gene TRBJ2-7, with 9 bases aligning to TRBD1. The length of the CDR3 is 16 residues. The V gene end was trimmed by 5 bases and the J gene end by 6 bases; junction bases not matched to a gene: 14. CDR1 and CDR2 from the germline V gene are MNHEY and SMNVEV (reference sequence). CDR3 loop: CASSLTGGTGIFEQYF. The CDR3 DNA follows: TGTGCCAGCAGTCTGACTGGGGGGACAGGGATCTTCGAGCAGTACTTC.

The chain combines TRBV28 with TRBJ2-1, with D tentatively TRBD2 (5 bases). This CDR3 has 14 residues. Between the trimmed V and J ends, which lost 1 base and 5 bases, there was a span of 9 bases. The V gene's germline CDR1 is MDHEN and CDR2 SYDVKM. In nucleotides, the CDR3 is TGTGCCAGCAGTTTATTGAGAGGGAACAATGAGCAGTTCTTC. This gives the protein CASSLLRGNNEQFF.

The V and J genes are TRBV11-2 and TRBJ1-1; D unresolved. CDR1 and CDR2 from the germline V gene are SGHAT and FQNNGV. V lost 2 bases and J 1 base, leaving 5 bases between the germline ends. The CDR3 runs to 13 residues. The CDR3 coding sequence is TGTGCCAGCAGCTTACGGGAGAACACTGAAGCTTTCTTT. Protein product: CASSLRENTEAFF.

In the case of this clone: This CDR3 is also generated by other DNA sequences in the sample. The chain couples TRBV4-2 to TRBJ1-2, with D hard to call. This CDR3 comprises 14 residues. Per germline, CDR1 LGHNA and CDR2 YNFKEQ. V gave up 1 base and J gave up 4 bases, with 10 bases separating them. CDR3 in DNA: TGTGCCAGCAGCCAAGTGGACTTTCCCTATGGCTACACCTTC. Amino acids: CASSQVDFPYGYTF.

CDR3 residues: CASSRRGTPNRHYNSPLHF. In DNA, the CDR3 is TGTGCCAGCAGTCGCAGGGGCACTCCCAACCGCCACTATAATTCACCCCTCCACTTT. V gene TRBV13 combines with J gene TRBJ1-6, with D possibly being TRBD1 (6 bases). CDR1 is PRHDT, CDR2 FYEKMQ, per germline (reference sequence). V was pared by 6 bases and J by 3 bases, with 24 bases between. The CDR3 loop spans 19 amino acids.

J is TRBJ2-7 and V is TRBV27; D is perhaps TRBD2 (6 bases). The germline V gene encodes CDR1 MNHEY and CDR2 SMNVEV (reference sequence). The ends were cut back, 4 bases at V and 3 bases at J, with 16 bases in the middle. This CDR3 contains 15 residues. CDR3 sequence: CASSSLPGEIYEQYF. CDR3 nucleotide sequence: TGTGCCAGCAGTTCCCTGCCGGGAGAGATCTACGAGCAGTACTTC.

Points on this clone: A read error may produce the germline difference seen at one junction end. V and J are TRBV5-8 and TRBJ1-6; D remains ambiguous. The CDR3 extends over 16 amino acids. Germline values: CDR1 SGHTS, CDR2 YDEGEE. CDR3 region: CARSLARLRYNSPLHF. The CDR3 DNA is TGTGCCCGCAGCTTGGCCCGTCTGCGTTATAATTCACCCCTCCACTTT.

The J gene is TRBJ1-2, the V gene TRBV29-1; TRBD1 aligns across 7 bases. This CDR3 comprises 12 residues. The V and J ends lost 6 bases and 5 bases, in that order; junction bases with no gene match: 6. Looked up from germline, CDR1 is SQVTM and CDR2 is ANQGSEA. The CDR3 here is CSVGTGDYGYTF. DNA for the CDR3: TGCAGCGTGGGTACAGGGGATTATGGCTACACCTTC.

This chain uses TRBV28 with TRBJ1-5, with TRBD1 matching 9 bases. CDR1 is MDHEN, CDR2 SYDVKM, per germline. V dropped 8 bases and J dropped 7; count of bases not matched to a gene: 9. The CDR3 runs to 14 residues. The CDR3 here is CASAPQGARQPQHF. Here the CDR3 DNA reads TGTGCCAGCGCCCCACAGGGGGCGAGGCAGCCCCAGCATTTT.

The chain couples TRBV19 to TRBJ1-5, with TRBD1 matching over 8 bases. CDR1 LNHDA and CDR2 SQIVND come from the germline V gene (reference sequence). The junction had 15 bases not matched to a gene; V was cut back by 4 bases and J by 7 bases. This CDR3 has 17 residues. The CDR3 region is CASSTYSRGRYDQPQHF. For the CDR3, the DNA is TGTGCCAGTAGTACCTACTCCAGGGGGCGATATGACCAGCCCCAGCATTTT.

The chain carries TRBV2 and TRBJ2-1; 11 positions agree with TRBD1. Germline CDR1 SNHLY, CDR2 FYNNEI. The junction had 4 bases not matched to a gene; V was cut back by 5 bases and J by 7 bases. CDR3 length: 14 residues. CDR3 residues: CASSSDRGQNEQFF. The CDR3 DNA reads as TGTGCCAGCAGTTCGGACAGGGGGCAAAATGAGCAGTTCTTC.

This chain joins TRBV9 and TRBJ2-1; 9 bases align to TRBD2. The germline V gene has CDR1 SGDLS and CDR2 YYNGEE. This CDR3 comprises 19 residues. Germline trimming cut 1 base from V and 3 bases from J; bases unmatched to any gene: 14. The CDR3 here is CASSVSDSGGHRRYNEQFF. The CDR3 coding sequence is TGTGCCAGCAGCGTATCGGATAGCGGGGGCCACCGACGCTACAATGAGCAGTTCTTC.

V gene TRBV7-2 combines with J gene TRBJ2-2; perhaps TRBD2 as D (6 bases). Germline loops: CDR1 SGHTA, CDR2 FQGNSA. Trimming pared 2 bases from V and 5 bases from J, leaving 12 bases between. CDR3 size: 15 residues. The CDR3 DNA is TGTGCCAGCAGCTTAAGGGTTCGGGGGACCGGGGAGCTGTTTTTT. Its protein is CASSLRVRGTGELFF.

In DNA form, the CDR3 reads TGTGCCAGCAGTTATTACGGTTATAGCAATCAGCCCCAGCATTTT. As protein: CASSYYGYSNQPQHF. The rearrangement joins TRBV27 to TRBJ1-5, with D uncertain. CDR3 length: 15 amino acids. V lost 4 bases and J lost 0, with 10 bases in between. CDR1 and CDR2 from the germline V gene are MNHEY and SMNVEV (reference sequence).

This clone was detected only once. The genes are TRBV27 and TRBJ2-1; TRBD2 matches 12 bases. Germline CDR1 reads MNHEY; CDR2 reads SMNVEV (reference sequence). Losses at the gene ends were 4 bases for V and 7 bases for J; bases not matched to a gene: 14. CDR3 length: 18 residues. Written as DNA, the CDR3 is TGTGCCAGCAGTTCCCAGACTAGCGGGAGACACTTGGGGAATGAGCAGTTCTTC. This gives the protein CASSSQTSGRHLGNEQFF.

This clone appeared a few times. CDR3 residues: CASSSSLRDTQYF. The CDR3 DNA follows: TGCGCCAGCAGCTCCTCCTTGAGAGATACGCAGTATTTT. V is TRBV5-1 and J is TRBJ2-3; D uncertain. The CDR3 extends over 13 amino acids. With 3 bases removed from V and 5 bases from J, the gap between germline ends came to 10 bases. The germline CDR1 and CDR2 sequences are SGHRS and YFSETQ.

The chain is built from TRBV6-5 and TRBJ2-3, with a tentative D call TRBD1 (6 bases). V lost 10 bases, J lost 7 bases, and 15 bases lay in between. Germline-derived CDR1 and CDR2 are MNHEY and SVGAGI. This CDR3 spans 12 amino acids. This CDR3 is CATINRVHTQYF. As DNA, the CDR3 is TGTGCCACCATAAACAGGGTCCATACGCAGTATTTT.

The chain combines TRBV28 with TRBJ2-1; 7 nucleotides align to TRBD2. This CDR3 contains 13 residues. V shed 3 bases, J shed 9 bases, and the junction held 5 bases outside the gene matches. CDR1 is MDHEN, CDR2 SYDVKM, per germline. This chain's CDR3 is CASSFVGRGEQFF. The CDR3 nucleotides are TGTGCCAGCAGTTTTGTAGGGAGGGGTGAGCAGTTCTTC.

This sequence joins TRBV6-5 and TRBJ1-1; 8 bases line up with TRBD1. Per the germline V gene, CDR1 is MNHEY and CDR2 is SVGAGI. The CDR3 has 15 amino acids. V was clipped by 2 bases and J by 1 base; unmatched bases: 3. CDR3: CASSYATGGNTEAFF. In nucleotides, the CDR3 is TGTGCCAGCAGTTACGCAACAGGGGGGAACACTGAAGCTTTCTTT.

V gene TRBV29-1 combines with J gene TRBJ1-2; D call uncertain. This CDR3 has 11 amino acids. The germline gives CDR1 SQVTM, CDR2 ANQGSEA. Trimming removed 2 bases from V and 3 bases from J, with 4 bases in between. CDR3 DNA: TGCAGCGTTGAACAGGACTATGGCTACACCTTC. It encodes CSVEQDYGYTF.

The chain is built from TRBV10-3 and TRBJ2-2, with a tentative D call TRBD1 (5 bases). Deletions cut 0 bases from V and 5 bases from J, with 13 bases between. Germline V CDR1 and CDR2: ENHRY, SYGVKD. The CDR3 runs to 16 residues. CDR3 coding DNA: TGTGCCATCAGTGAGTCTTTCAGGGTAGGAACCGGGGAGCTGTTTTTT. Translation: CAISESFRVGTGELFF.